The next 21 T cell receptor beta chains were all read from a single sample in a study of T cell repertoires in cytomegalovirus infection. TCRdb re-derived calls from the reads in MiXCR, one entry per CDR3 protein. The profile covers around 230,000 distinct CDR3 sequences, with roughly 34% appearing a single time and 55% to 60% taken by the ten largest. For these TCRs, the target antigens are not known. The sequences come from CD8+ T cells from cultured PBMCs, collected from culture after CMV antigen stimulation. These receptors originate from a human donor in good health (CMV status not recorded). Some clones in this sample may be carry-over from other donors' samples.

The chain combines TRBV27 with TRBJ1-4; 10 bases are shared with TRBD1. CDR1 is MNHEY, CDR2 SMNVEV, per germline (reference sequence). The CDR3 contains 15 residues. V lost 1 base to trimming and J lost 5 bases; unmatched junction nucleotides: 1. The CDR3 nucleotides are TGTGCCAGCAGTTTATTGGGACAGGGGAATGAAAAACTGTTTTTT. It is translated as CASSLLGQGNEKLFF.

The rearrangement uses TRBV19 and TRBJ2-7; the match to TRBD1 covers 9 bases. CDR1 and CDR2 (germline): LNHDA, SQIVND (reference sequence). Germline trimming cut 5 bases from V and 3 bases from J; bases unmatched to any gene: 11. The length of the CDR3 is 16 residues. Written as DNA, the CDR3 is TGTGCCAGTAGTCCGGGACAGGGAGATCTATTCTACGAGCAGTACTTC. This codes for CASSPGQGDLFYEQYF.

This clonotype was seen many times. The genes are TRBV7-8 and TRBJ2-5; 12 bases line up with TRBD2. V lost 5 bases and J lost 3; bases outside the gene matches: 4. This CDR3 has 15 residues. The germline V gene has CDR1 SGHVS and CDR2 FQNEAQ. This CDR3 reads CASSPRLAGEETQYF. The CDR3 DNA is TGTGCCAGCAGCCCCCGACTAGCGGGAGAAGAGACCCAGTACTTC.

This clonotype turned up a few times. The genes are TRBV2 and TRBJ2-7; D remains unclear. The CDR3 totals 14 residues. Germline V gene data show CDR1 as SNHLY and CDR2 as FYNNEI. The germline V and J ends were trimmed by 3 bases and 5 bases, with 14 bases remaining between them. The CDR3 loop reads CASSDSWGRDEQYF. The CDR3 coding sequence is TGTGCCAGCAGTGATAGTTGGGGAAGAGACGAGCAGTACTTC.

This clonotype appeared a few times. The V call is TRBV7-8, the J call TRBJ2-7; D remains ambiguous. Germline-derived CDR1 and CDR2 are SGHVS and FQNEAQ. CDR3 length equals 12 residues. V lost 5 bases and J lost 2, with 7 bases in between. DNA of the CDR3: TGTGCCAGCAGCCTCCTAGCCTACGAGCAGTACTTC. Translation gives CASSLLAYEQYF.

This clonotype was detected a few times. The chain uses TRBV15 and TRBJ2-1; 11 nucleotides agree with TRBD2. The J segment lost 4 bases and the V segment lost 2 bases, leaving 10 bases of the junction unmatched. Germline CDR1 is LNHNV and CDR2 is YYDKDF (reference sequence). The CDR3 is 18 amino acids. CDR3 DNA sequence: TGTGCCACCAGCAGACCTCTTAGCGGGGGGGCGTATTACAATGAGCAGTTCTTC. Translated: CATSRPLSGGAYYNEQFF.

This chain links TRBV11-2 with TRBJ2-5; the D is unclear. This CDR3 is 11 amino acids long. V was clipped by 4 bases and J by 5 bases, with 5 bases between them. Germline lookup yields CDR1 SGHAT and CDR2 FQNNGV. The CDR3, as DNA: TGTGCCAGCAGCTCCCTCGAGACCCAGTACTTC. This translates into CASSSLETQYF. Full variable domain (outside the CDR3, taken from reference TRBV11-2 and TRBJ2-5): EAGVAQSPRYKIIEKRQSVAFWCNPISGHATLYWYQQILGQGPKLLIQFQNNGVVDDSQLPKDRFSAERLKGVDSTLKIQPAKLEDSAVYLCASSSLETQYFGPGTRLLVL.

This rearrangement joins TRBV10-1 to TRBJ2-7; D gene unclear. CDR3 length equals 15 residues. Germline CDR1 is WNHNN and CDR2 is SYGVQD (reference sequence). Trimming shortened V by 0 bases and J by 3 bases, and 12 bases separated the two germline ends. CDR3 protein: CASSESVVESYEQYF. As DNA, the CDR3 is TGCGCCAGCAGTGAGTCGGTTGTGGAGAGCTACGAGCAGTACTTC.

J is TRBJ1-1 and V is TRBV7-9; TRBD1 agrees at 7 bases. V shed 5 bases and J 6 bases; nucleotides not matched to a gene: 12. Germline CDR1 is SEHNR and CDR2 is FQNEAQ (reference sequence). The CDR3 is made up of 15 amino acids. CDR3 in amino acids: CASSPPTGTRAEAFF. CDR3 coding DNA: TGTGCCAGCAGCCCCCCGACAGGGACGAGAGCTGAAGCTTTCTTT.

This chain joins TRBV12-3 or TRBV12-4 and TRBJ2-2, with 8 bases fitting TRBD1. The CDR3 is 14 amino acids. Unmatched junction bases numbered 3, after V lost 6 bases and J lost 3 bases. CDR3 bases: TGTGCCAGCAGCGGACAGGGATACACCGGGGAGCTGTTTTTT. This encodes CASSGQGYTGELFF.

This clonotype was detected a few times. This chain connects TRBV7-9 to TRBJ1-2, with TRBD1 identical over 8 bases. J lost 5 bases, V lost 5 bases, and 10 bases had no gene match. The CDR3 length is 15 residues. Germline V gene lookup returns CDR1 SEHNR and CDR2 FQNEAQ (reference sequence). Here the CDR3 reads CASSPSQGADYGYTF. Written as DNA, the CDR3 is TGTGCCAGCAGCCCGAGCCAGGGGGCGGATTATGGCTACACCTTC.

The chain carries TRBV4-1 and TRBJ2-4; 12 bases align to TRBD1. V gave up 4 bases and J gave up 1 base; unmatched junction bases: 8. Per the germline V gene, CDR1 is MGHRA and CDR2 is YSYEKL. This CDR3 contains 18 residues. The CDR3 region is CASSLPPGQGAAKNIQYF. DNA for the CDR3: TGCGCCAGCAGCCTTCCACCGGGACAGGGGGCGGCCAAAAACATTCAGTACTTC.

The DNA of the CDR3 is TGCGCCAGCAGGCCCCGGACTAGCGGTCACCCTTACGAGCAGTACTTC. Residues: CASRPRTSGHPYEQYF. The chain has TRBV10-2 and TRBJ2-7; 10 bases match TRBD2. The CDR3 is 16 residues long. The V and J ends lost 6 bases and 4 bases, in that order; junction bases with no gene match: 12. CDR1 and CDR2 from the germline V gene are WSHSY and SAAADI.

The V and J genes are TRBV7-9 and TRBJ2-1; D may be TRBD1 (6 bases). From germline, CDR1 is SEHNR and CDR2 FQNEAQ (reference sequence). Trimming removed 3 bases at V and 2 bases at J, with 14 bases between. The CDR3 is 16 residues long. This CDR3 is CASSLLRTEPYNEQFF. CDR3 bases: TGTGCCAGCAGCTTGCTTAGGACAGAACCCTACAATGAGCAGTTCTTC.

The V gene is TRBV7-9, the J gene TRBJ2-1; 9 nucleotides align to TRBD2. CDR3 length equals 17 residues. With 1 base clipped from V and 8 bases from J, the junction kept 12 bases outside the gene matches. CDR1 and CDR2 from the germline V gene are SEHNR and FQNEAQ (reference sequence). CDR3 residues: CASSLGQAGGSGDEQFF. CDR3 nucleotide sequence: TGTGCCAGCAGCTTAGGCCAAGCGGGAGGCTCGGGGGATGAGCAGTTCTTC.

This clonotype was seen only once. The gene calls are TRBV27 and TRBJ1-2; D unresolved. The germline V gene encodes CDR1 MNHEY and CDR2 SMNVEV (reference sequence). Trimming shortened V by 0 bases and J by 1 base, and 6 bases separated the two germline ends. CDR3 length equals 14 residues. CDR3 sequence reads: CASSLSRNNYGYTF. The CDR3 nucleotides are TGTGCCAGCAGTTTATCAAGGAATAACTATGGCTACACCTTC.

The chain uses TRBV10-3 and TRBJ1-1; D is unresolved. The CDR3 sequence is 14 residues long. Germline lookup yields CDR1 ENHRY and CDR2 SYGVKD. V lost 5 bases and J 1 base, leaving 11 bases between the germline ends. As DNA, the CDR3 is TGTGCCATCAGTACGGACCTCCCGAACACTGAAGCTTTCTTT. As protein: CAISTDLPNTEAFF.

The chain uses TRBV19 and TRBJ2-2; no reliable D call. CDR1 and CDR2 (germline): LNHDA, SQIVND (reference sequence). Trimming took 1 base from V and 4 from J, leaving 10 bases between them. The CDR3 has 15 residues. The CDR3 DNA is TGTGCCAGTAGTATAGGCATCACGGGCACCGGGGAGCTGTTTTTT. It encodes CASSIGITGTGELFF.

A few counts support this clonotype. V and J are TRBV2 and TRBJ1-1, with D unclear. V was shortened by 4 bases and J by 4 bases, with 10 bases between the two germline ends. Germline V lookup: CDR1 SNHLY, CDR2 FYNNEI. The CDR3 has 13 amino acids. This CDR3 reads CASSGRLSTEAFF. In nucleotides, the CDR3 is TGTGCCAGCAGTGGGCGACTGAGCACTGAAGCTTTCTTT.

The chain has TRBV4-2 and TRBJ2-3; D gene ambiguous. The CDR3 is 17 amino acids. Germline lookup yields CDR1 LGHNA and CDR2 YNFKEQ. Trimming took off 4 bases at V and 0 bases at J, with 17 bases between the two ends. For the CDR3, the DNA is TGTGCCAGCAGCCTACGGACGGTGGAGTCTAGCACAGATACGCAGTATTTT. This sequence encodes CASSLRTVESSTDTQYF.

The rearrangement uses TRBV2 and TRBJ2-1, with 15 nucleotides matching TRBD2. J was trimmed by 10 bases and V by 6 bases; bases with no gene match: 7. The CDR3 spans 15 residues. Germline values: CDR1 SNHLY, CDR2 FYNNEI. The CDR3, as DNA: TGTGCCAGCAGAGACGGGACTAGCGGGAGGTCCGAGCAGTTCTTC. Protein: CASRDGTSGRSEQFF.